One sample yielded the 12 T cell receptor beta chains listed below, sequenced in a study of technical replicates of blood from several donors. Clones were sequenced by immunoSEQ multiplex PCR, and TCRdb holds only the in-frame ones, with some missing. The sample records about 79,000 clones, under 95% being singletons. Sequencing was carried out using T cells isolated from PBMCs. These receptors were taken from a human donor in good health.

This rearrangement joins TRBV10-3 to TRBJ2-1; 11 nucleotides agree with TRBD2. Germline lookup yields CDR1 ENHRY and CDR2 SYGVKD. The trim removed 7 bases at V and 7 bases at J, leaving 3 bases unmatched. This CDR3 contains 13 residues. The CDR3, as DNA: TGTGCCATCAAGGGACTAGCGGTGAATGAGCAGTTCTTC. Translation: CAIKGLAVNEQFF.

The chain has TRBV29-1 and TRBJ2-3; 8 bases agree with TRBD1. This CDR3 has 13 amino acids. The germline gives CDR1 SQVTM, CDR2 ANQGSEA. With 7 bases clipped from V and 5 bases from J, the junction kept 8 bases outside the gene matches. The CDR3 loop reads CSATTGAIDTQYF. The CDR3 DNA reads as TGCAGCGCTACGACAGGGGCGATAGATACGCAGTATTTT.

The chain employs TRBV11-2 and TRBJ2-1; 10 nucleotides agree with TRBD2. The CDR3 is made up of 15 amino acids. Germline assignment: CDR1 SGHAT and CDR2 FQNNGV. The V segment lost 6 bases and the J segment 4 bases; nucleotides outside the gene matches: 6. CDR3 sequence reads: CASRPLAGPYNEQFF. The CDR3 nucleotides are TGTGCCAGCAGACCACTAGCGGGGCCATACAATGAGCAGTTCTTC.

The chain combines TRBV25-1 with TRBJ2-1; no definite D call. Deletions cut 0 bases from V and 5 bases from J, with 5 bases between. The CDR3 runs to 13 residues. From germline, CDR1 is MGHDK and CDR2 SYGVNS. The CDR3 bases are TGTGCCAGCAGTGAATATTCCGACAATGAGCAGTTCTTC. It translates to CASSEYSDNEQFF.

The J gene is TRBJ1-1, the V gene TRBV6-6; 9 bases line up with TRBD1. The J segment lost 4 bases and the V segment lost 6 bases, leaving 6 bases of the junction unmatched. The CDR3 runs 14 residues. The germline CDR1 and CDR2 sequences are MNHNY and SVGAGI (reference sequence). The CDR3 coding sequence is TGTGCCAGCAGCCGGGACAGGGTGAGCACTGAAGCTTTCTTT. Residues: CASSRDRVSTEAFF.

The genes are TRBV10-1 and TRBJ2-7, with 11 bases aligning to TRBD2. Germline loops: CDR1 WNHNN, CDR2 SYGVQD (reference sequence). The CDR3 loop spans 17 amino acids. The ends lost 3 bases at V and 7 bases at J; junction bases unmatched: 14. CDR3 nucleotides: TGCGCCAGCAGTGAACTGCCGGGACTAGCGGTGTCGGGGGAGCAGTACTTC. It translates to CASSELPGLAVSGEQYF.

The gene calls are TRBV20-1 and TRBJ1-1, with 8 positions matching TRBD1. The CDR3 contains 11 residues. V lost 3 bases and J lost 7; bases outside the gene matches: 1. The germline V gene has CDR1 DFQATT and CDR2 SNEGSKA (reference sequence). For the CDR3, the DNA is TGCAGTGCTAGGGGACAGGTTGAAGCTTTCTTT. Amino acid sequence: CSARGQVEAFF.

The gene calls are TRBV18 and TRBJ1-2; D uncertain. Germline CDR1 is KGHSH and CDR2 is LQKENI. This CDR3 contains 16 residues. V was trimmed by 2 bases and J by 0 bases, leaving 13 bases between them. This CDR3 reads CASSPTIDSANYGYTF. The CDR3 DNA sequence: TGTGCCAGCTCACCAACCATAGATTCCGCTAACTATGGCTACACCTTC.

V and J are TRBV11-2 and TRBJ1-4, with D tentatively TRBD1 (6 bases). The V gene's germline CDR1 is SGHAT and CDR2 FQNNGV. Trimming stripped 1 base from V and 3 bases from J, with 21 bases between. The length of the CDR3 is 19 residues. CDR3 DNA: TGTGCCAGCAGCTTAGTTTACGGGCAGGGGCGCATCCCTAATGAAAAACTGTTTTTT. Its protein is CASSLVYGQGRIPNEKLFF.

This sequence joins TRBV6-5 and TRBJ1-2; weak D call: TRBD1 (6 bases). Trimming pared 2 bases from V and 2 bases from J, leaving 9 bases between. CDR1 is MNHEY and CDR2 is SVGAGI in the germline V gene. The CDR3 is 14 amino acids. As DNA, the CDR3 is TGTGCCAGCAGTTACATCCAGGGGAACTATGGCTACACCTTC. This encodes CASSYIQGNYGYTF.

The gene calls are TRBV4-1 and TRBJ2-2, with D possibly being TRBD2 (6 bases). V shed 0 bases and J shed 1 base, with 18 bases lying between them. The germline V gene encodes CDR1 MGHRA and CDR2 YSYEKL. The CDR3 is 19 residues long. CDR3: CASSQDVWPRGVNTGELFF. DNA of the CDR3: TGCGCCAGCAGCCAAGATGTATGGCCACGCGGGGTGAACACCGGGGAGCTGTTTTTT.

The chain is built from TRBV28 and TRBJ1-3, with 7 bases that match TRBD1. The CDR3 runs to 11 residues. Germline CDR1 MDHEN, CDR2 SYDVKM. After removal of 6 bases from V and 10 bases from J, the junction contained 3 bases not matched to a gene. CDR3: CASSLQGTIYF. In nucleotides, the CDR3 is TGTGCCAGCAGCTTACAGGGGACCATATATTTT.